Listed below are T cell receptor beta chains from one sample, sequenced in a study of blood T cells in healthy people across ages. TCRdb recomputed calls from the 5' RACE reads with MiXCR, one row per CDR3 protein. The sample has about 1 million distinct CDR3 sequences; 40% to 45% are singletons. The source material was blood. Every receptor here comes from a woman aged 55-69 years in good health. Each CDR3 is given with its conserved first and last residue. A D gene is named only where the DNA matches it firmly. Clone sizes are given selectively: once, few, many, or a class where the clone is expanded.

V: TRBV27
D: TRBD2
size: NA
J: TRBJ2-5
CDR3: CASSFKFIRAGGRETQYF
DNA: TGTGCCAGCAGTTTTAAATTCATTCGGGCGGGAGGGCGAGAGACCCAGTACTTC

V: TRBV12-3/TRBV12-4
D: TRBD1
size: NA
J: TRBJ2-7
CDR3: CASNPPGQGAREQYF
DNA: TGTGCCAGCAATCCTCCGGGACAGGGGGCCCGCGAGCAGTACTTC

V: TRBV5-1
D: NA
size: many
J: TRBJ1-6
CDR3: CASSLAVGSNSPLHF
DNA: TGCGCCAGCAGCTTGGCCGTGGGATCGAATTCACCCCTCCACTTT

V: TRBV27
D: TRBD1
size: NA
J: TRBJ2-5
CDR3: CASTMGTGTQETQYF
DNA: TGTGCCAGCACCATGGGGACAGGGACCCAAGAGACCCAGTACTTC

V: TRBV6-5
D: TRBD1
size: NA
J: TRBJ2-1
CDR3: CASSYSGSGGRYEQFF
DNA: TGTGCCAGCAGTTACTCGGGGTCAGGGGGCAGGTACGAGCAGTTCTTC

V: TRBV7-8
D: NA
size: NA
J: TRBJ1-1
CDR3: CASSQGAGRHTEAFF
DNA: TGTGCCAGCAGCCAAGGGGCAGGGCGTCACACTGAAGCTTTCTTT

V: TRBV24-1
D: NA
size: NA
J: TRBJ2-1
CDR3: CATSDSFWDIEQFF
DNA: TGTGCCACCAGTGATTCCTTCTGGGACATCGAGCAGTTCTTC

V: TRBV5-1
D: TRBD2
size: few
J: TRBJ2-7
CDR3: CASSLAVRAGGRVEQYF
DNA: TGCGCCAGCAGCTTGGCCGTCAGGGCGGGAGGCAGAGTCGAGCAGTACTTC

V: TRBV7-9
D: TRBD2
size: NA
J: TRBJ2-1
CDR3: CASSPTAGTRTYNEQFF
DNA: TGTGCCAGCAGCCCGACTGCCGGGACTAGGACCTACAATGAGCAGTTCTTC

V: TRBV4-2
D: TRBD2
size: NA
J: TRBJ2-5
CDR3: CASSQETSGMGETQYF
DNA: TGTGCCAGCAGCCAAGAGACTAGCGGGATGGGGGAGACCCAGTACTTC

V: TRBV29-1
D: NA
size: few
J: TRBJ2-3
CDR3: CSVEEGAPITDTQYF
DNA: TGCAGCGTTGAGGAGGGGGCGCCGATCACAGATACGCAGTATTTT

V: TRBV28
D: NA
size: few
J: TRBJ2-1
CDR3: CASSPGRANEQFF
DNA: TGTGCCAGCAGTCCTGGTCGTGCAAATGAGCAGTTCTTC

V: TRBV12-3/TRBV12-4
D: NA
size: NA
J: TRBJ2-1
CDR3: CASSANGEVSSNEQFF
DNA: TGTGCCAGCAGCGCAAATGGGGAGGTATCAAGCAATGAGCAGTTCTTC

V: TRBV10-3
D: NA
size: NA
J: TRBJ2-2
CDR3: CATGGVPDTGELFF
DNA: TGTGCCACCGGGGGAGTTCCGGACACCGGGGAGCTGTTTTTT

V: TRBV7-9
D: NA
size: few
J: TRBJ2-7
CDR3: CASSPTSRLHEQYF
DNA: TGTGCCAGCAGCCCCACCAGCCGACTACACGAGCAGTACTTC

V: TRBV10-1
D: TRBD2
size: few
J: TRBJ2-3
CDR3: CASSDTSGVDTQYF
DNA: TGCGCCAGCAGTGATACTAGCGGGGTAGATACGCAGTATTTT

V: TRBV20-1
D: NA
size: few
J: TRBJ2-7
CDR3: CSASRSSDPHEQYF
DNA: TGCAGTGCTAGTCGGTCTAGCGACCCTCACGAGCAGTACTTC

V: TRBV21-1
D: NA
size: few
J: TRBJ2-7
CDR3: CASSAPLAGRSYEQYF
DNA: TGTGCCAGCAGCGCACCACTAGCGGGAAGGAGCTACGAGCAGTACTTC

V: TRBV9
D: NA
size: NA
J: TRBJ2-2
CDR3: CASSFSDSNTGELFF
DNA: TGTGCCAGCAGCTTTAGCGATTCGAACACCGGGGAGCTGTTTTTT

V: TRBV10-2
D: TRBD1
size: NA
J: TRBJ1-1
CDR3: CASTGVPGQGARGVEAFF
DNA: TGCGCCAGCACTGGAGTCCCAGGACAGGGGGCGCGGGGAGTTGAAGCTTTCTTT

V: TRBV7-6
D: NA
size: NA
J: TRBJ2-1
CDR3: CASSLAGGGADEQFF
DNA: TGTGCCAGCAGCTTAGCGGGAGGAGGGGCGGATGAGCAGTTCTTC

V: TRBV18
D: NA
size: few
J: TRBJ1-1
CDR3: CASSPGSSGTEAFF
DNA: TGTGCCAGCTCACCAGGTTCCAGCGGGACTGAAGCTTTCTTT

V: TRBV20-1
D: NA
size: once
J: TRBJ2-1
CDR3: CSARDRLAPSYNEQFF
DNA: TGCAGTGCTAGAGATCGGCTAGCACCTTCCTACAATGAGCAGTTCTTC

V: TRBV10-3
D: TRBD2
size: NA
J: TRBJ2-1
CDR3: CAITKTGLAGGKNEQFF
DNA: TGTGCCATCACGAAGACCGGACTAGCGGGGGGAAAAAATGAGCAGTTCTTC

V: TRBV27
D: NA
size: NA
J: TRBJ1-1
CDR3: CASSFGGQAFF
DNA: TGTGCCAGCAGTTTTGGAGGGCAAGCTTTCTTT

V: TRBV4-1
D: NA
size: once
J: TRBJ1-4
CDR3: CASSQGTVSLEKLFF
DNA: TGCGCCAGCAGCCAAGGGACAGTGAGCCTCGAAAAACTGTTTTTT

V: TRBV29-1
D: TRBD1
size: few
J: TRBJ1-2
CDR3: CSVGSSRDSLYGYTF
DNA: TGCAGCGTGGGGTCGTCTCGGGACAGTCTCTATGGCTACACCTTC

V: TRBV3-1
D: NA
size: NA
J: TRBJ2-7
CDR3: CASSQDPGTGREQYF
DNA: TGTGCCAGCAGCCAAGATCCCGGGACGGGACGCGAGCAGTACTTC

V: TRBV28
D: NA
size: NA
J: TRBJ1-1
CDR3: CASGLGYTEAFF
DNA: TGTGCCAGCGGATTGGGGTACACTGAAGCTTTCTTT

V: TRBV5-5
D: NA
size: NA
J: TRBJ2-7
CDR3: CASSTYWDTSYEQYF
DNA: TGTGCCAGCAGCACTTACTGGGACACCTCCTACGAGCAGTACTTC

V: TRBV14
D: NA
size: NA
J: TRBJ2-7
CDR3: CASSQGIGGPTYEQYF
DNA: TGTGCCAGCAGCCAAGGGATCGGGGGGCCCACCTACGAGCAGTACTTC

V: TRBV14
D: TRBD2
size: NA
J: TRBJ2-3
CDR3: CASSHGNRLAGITDTQYF
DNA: TGTGCCAGCAGCCATGGGAACCGACTAGCGGGAATCACAGATACGCAGTATTTT

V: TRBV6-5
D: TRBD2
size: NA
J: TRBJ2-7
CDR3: CASSYGGGCEQYF
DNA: TGTGCCAGCAGTTACGGGGGAGGGTGCGAGCAGTACTTC

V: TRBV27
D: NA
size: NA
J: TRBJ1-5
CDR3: CASSVFGNQPQHF
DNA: TGTGCCAGCAGTGTATTCGGCAATCAGCCCCAGCATTTT

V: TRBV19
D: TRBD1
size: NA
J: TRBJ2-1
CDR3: CASSFLRDSSLSYNEQFF
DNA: TGTGCCAGTAGTTTCCTAAGGGACAGTTCTCTCTCCTACAATGAGCAGTTCTTC

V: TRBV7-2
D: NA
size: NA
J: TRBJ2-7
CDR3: CASSLVVVGSYEQYF
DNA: TGTGCCAGCAGCTTAGTGGTAGTGGGGTCCTACGAGCAGTACTTC

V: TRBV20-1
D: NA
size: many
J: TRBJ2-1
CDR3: CSASGYNEQFF
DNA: TGCAGTGCTAGTGGGTACAATGAGCAGTTCTTC

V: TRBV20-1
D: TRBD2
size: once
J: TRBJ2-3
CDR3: CSASWAGVCTDTQYF
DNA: TGCAGTGCTAGCTGGGCGGGAGTGTGCACAGATACGCAGTATTTT

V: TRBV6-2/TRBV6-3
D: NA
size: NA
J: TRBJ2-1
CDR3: CASSYLGLATTYEQFF
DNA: TGTGCCAGCAGTTACTTGGGGCTAGCGACCACCTACGAGCAGTTCTTC

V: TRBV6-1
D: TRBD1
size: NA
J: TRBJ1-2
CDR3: CASRRPGQTLYGYTF
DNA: TGTGCCAGCCGAAGACCGGGACAGACACTCTATGGCTACACCTTC

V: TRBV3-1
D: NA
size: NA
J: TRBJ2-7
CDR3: CASSQEAGVAEQYF
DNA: TGTGCCAGCAGCCAAGAGGCAGGGGTCGCCGAGCAGTACTTC

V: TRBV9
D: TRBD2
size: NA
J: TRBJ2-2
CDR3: CASSVLAVTGELFF
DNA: TGTGCCAGCAGCGTACTAGCGGTCACCGGGGAGCTGTTTTTT

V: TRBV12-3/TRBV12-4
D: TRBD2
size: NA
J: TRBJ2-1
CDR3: CASRETAGGEEGEQFF
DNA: TGTGCCAGCAGAGAGACAGCGGGAGGGGAAGAAGGTGAGCAGTTCTTC

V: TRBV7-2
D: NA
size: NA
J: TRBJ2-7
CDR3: CASSLTQSSYNEQYF
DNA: TGTGCTAGCAGCTTAACTCAGAGCTCCTACAATGAGCAGTACTTC

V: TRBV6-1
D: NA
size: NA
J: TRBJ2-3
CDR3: CASSEALFSRVGTDTQYF
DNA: TGTGCCAGCAGTGAAGCGCTGTTCTCCAGGGTCGGCACAGATACGCAGTATTTT

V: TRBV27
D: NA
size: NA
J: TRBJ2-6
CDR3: CASSLSVGKGVSGANVLTF
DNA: TGTGCCAGCAGTTTATCGGTCGGTAAAGGGGTTTCTGGGGCCAACGTCCTGACTTTC

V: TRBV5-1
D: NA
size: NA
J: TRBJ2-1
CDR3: CASSTGLASSYNEQFF
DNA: TGCGCCAGCAGCACTGGACTTGCGAGCTCCTACAATGAGCAGTTCTTC

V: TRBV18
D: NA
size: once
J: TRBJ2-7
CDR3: CASSAPQGYEQYF
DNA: TGTGCCAGCTCAGCTCCACAGGGTTACGAGCAGTACTTC

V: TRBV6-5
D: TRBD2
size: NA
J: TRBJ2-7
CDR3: CASSYSRLAGYYEQYF
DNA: TGTGCCAGCAGTTACTCTCGATTAGCGGGTTACTACGAGCAGTACTTC

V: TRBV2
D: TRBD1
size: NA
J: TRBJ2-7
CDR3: CASSVTGLRNEQYF
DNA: TGTGCCAGCAGTGTGACAGGGTTGAGGAACGAGCAGTACTTC